What follows is one T cell receptor beta chain and its context. Its antigen is undetermined. This record belongs to a study of CD8+ T cells in alopecia areata. Study-wide results and caveats: Any link of baseline CD8+ expansion to response, resting on one nonresponder, remains uncertain. Higher clonality and more expanded CD8+ clones appeared in lesional than normal scalp.

Treatment given: oral pan-JAK inhibitor, 5-10 mg twice daily. It was cDNA, reverse transcribed from extracted RNA, that served as the sequencing template. TCRdb's copy holds only in-frame clones and misses some; the assay was immunoSEQ multiplex PCR. The sample holds under 200,000 clones; 55% to 75% are singletons and the top ten take around 0.9%. Germline V gene data show CDR1 as MGHRA and CDR2 as YSYEKL. CDR3 length equals 13 residues. The V end lost 1 base, the J end lost 10 bases, and 11 bases lay between the germline ends. The chain joins TRBV4-1 to TRBJ1-5, with D unclear. The specimen was CD4+ T cells sorted from blood, collected at week 4, from a patient treated with tofacitinib. This TCR was recovered from a human donor with alopecia areata. The DNA of the CDR3 is TGCGCCAGCAGCCAAGTAACCTTAGGTCCCCAGCATTTT. It codes for CASSQVTLGPQHF.